These 10 T cell receptor beta chains were sequenced from one sample in a study of response to subunit inactivated influenza vaccine. TCRdb re-called the RT-PCR reads through MiXCR, storing one row per CDR3 protein. The sample has some 800,000 distinct CDR3 sequences; 21% are singletons. Here the sequenced sample was PBMCs from blood, taken approximately 5 days after vaccination. The receptors stem from a man in his forties or fifties who received an inactivated influenza vaccine.

This clonotype was observed a few times. The genes are TRBV7-2 and TRBJ1-5; weak D call: TRBD1 (5 bases). Germline loops: CDR1 SGHTA, CDR2 FQGNSA. The CDR3 spans 15 residues. With 2 bases removed from V and 4 bases from J, the gap between germline ends came to 12 bases. CDR3 bases: TGTGCCAGCAGCTTAAATTCGGGGCTAAATCAGCCCCAGCATTTT. Residues: CASSLNSGLNQPQHF.

The CDR3 DNA sequence: TGCGCCAGCAGCTTGATCGGGTCGGGGTCGGTCTTGAACACTGAAGCTTTCTTT. It codes for CASSLIGSGSVLNTEAFF. The chain carries TRBV5-1 and TRBJ1-1; D is unresolved. The CDR3 is 18 residues long. The V gene lost 1 base and the J gene lost 0 bases, with 19 bases spanning the gap. Germline CDR1 is SGHRS and CDR2 is YFSETQ.

This clonotype occurred a few times. V usage is TRBV7-9 and J usage is TRBJ2-1, with 8 bases fitting TRBD2. V shed 0 bases, J shed 4 bases, and the junction held 5 bases outside the gene matches. The CDR3 is 16 residues long. In germline, CDR1 is SEHNR, CDR2 FQNEAQ (reference sequence). The CDR3 sequence is CASSLASGSVYNEQFF. CDR3 sequence (DNA): TGTGCCAGCAGCTTAGCCAGCGGGAGTGTTTACAATGAGCAGTTCTTC. Full variable domain (remainder filled in from reference TRBV7-9 and TRBJ2-1): DTGVSQNPRHKITKRGQNVTFRCDPISEHNRLYWYRQTLGQGPEFLTYFQNEAQLEKSRLLSDRFSAERPKGSFSTLEIQRTEQGDSAMYLCASSLASGSVYNEQFFGPGTRLTVL.

V gene TRBV20-1 combines with J gene TRBJ1-3; D gene unclear. Between the trimmed V and J ends, which lost 1 base and 4 bases, there was a span of 11 bases. The CDR3 extends over 14 amino acids. Germline V CDR1 and CDR2: DFQATT, SNEGSKA (reference sequence). The CDR3 DNA sequence: TGCAGTGCTAGAGTTATGGGGTTGGGAAACACCATATATTTT. This sequence encodes CSARVMGLGNTIYF.

The chain combines TRBV9 with TRBJ2-1, with D uncertain. Trimming took off 1 base at V and 11 bases at J, with 10 bases between the two ends. The CDR3 length is 12 residues. Per the germline V gene, CDR1 is SGDLS and CDR2 is YYNGEE. This CDR3 reads CASSVSAGQQFF. CDR3 sequence (DNA): TGTGCCAGCAGCGTATCCGCAGGTCAGCAGTTCTTC.

This clonotype has just a few counts. V and J are TRBV20-1 and TRBJ1-1, with TRBD1 as a possible D gene (5 bases). Trimming left V 8 bases short and J 1 base short, with 17 bases between. Germline V gene lookup returns CDR1 DFQATT and CDR2 SNEGSKA (reference sequence). The CDR3 totals 14 residues. The chain's CDR3 is CSIATGTANTEAFF. The DNA for the CDR3 is TGCAGTATAGCTACGGGGACGGCGAACACTGAAGCTTTCTTT.

This clonotype was detected a few times. The chain recombines TRBV5-1 with TRBJ2-3; perhaps TRBD1 as D (5 bases). V lost 5 bases to trimming and J lost 5 bases, with 12 bases between them. CDR1 is SGHRS and CDR2 is YFSETQ in the germline V gene. The length of the CDR3 is 13 residues. Here the CDR3 reads CASRDTTRDTQYF. Written as DNA, the CDR3 is TGCGCCAGCAGGGACACCACGAGAGATACGCAGTATTTT.

This clonotype was counted between two and nine times. The chain is built from TRBV18 and TRBJ1-3; D not certain. Germline CDR1 reads KGHSH; CDR2 reads LQKENI. The CDR3 has 14 residues. The V end was cut by 0 bases, the J end by 0 bases, with 3 bases between. CDR3 sequence reads: CASSPPNSGNTIYF. Here the CDR3 DNA reads TGTGCCAGCTCACCACCAAACTCTGGAAACACCATATATTTT.

This sequence joins TRBV2 and TRBJ1-2, with 9 bases lining up with TRBD1. After removal of 6 bases from V and 7 bases from J, the junction contained 12 bases not matched to a gene. Germline assignment: CDR1 SNHLY and CDR2 FYNNEI. The CDR3 loop spans 15 amino acids. For the CDR3, the DNA is TGTGCCAGCAGCGCGGGACAGGGCACTATAGGTGGCTACACCTTC. It specifies CASSAGQGTIGGYTF.

The chain carries TRBV10-1 and TRBJ2-1, with a tentative D call TRBD1 (6 bases). The length of the CDR3 is 13 residues. V was cut by 6 bases and J by 9 bases, with 15 bases left in between. Per the germline V gene, CDR1 is WNHNN and CDR2 is SYGVQD (reference sequence). In nucleotides, the CDR3 is TGCGCCAGCAGACGAGAACCCAGGGGTGAGCAGTTCTTC. It codes for CASRREPRGEQFF.